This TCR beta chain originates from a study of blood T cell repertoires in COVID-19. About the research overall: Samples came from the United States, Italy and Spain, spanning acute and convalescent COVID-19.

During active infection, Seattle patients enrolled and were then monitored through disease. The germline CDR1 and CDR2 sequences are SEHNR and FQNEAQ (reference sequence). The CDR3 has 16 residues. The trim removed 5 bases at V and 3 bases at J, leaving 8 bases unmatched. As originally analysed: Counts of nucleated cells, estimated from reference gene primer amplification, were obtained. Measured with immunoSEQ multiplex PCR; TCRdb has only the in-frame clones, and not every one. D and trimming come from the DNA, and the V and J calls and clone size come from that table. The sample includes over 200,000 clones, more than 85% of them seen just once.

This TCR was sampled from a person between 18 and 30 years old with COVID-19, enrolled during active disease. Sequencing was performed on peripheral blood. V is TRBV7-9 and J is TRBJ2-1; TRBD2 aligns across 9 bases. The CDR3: CASSPSTSGRYNEQFF. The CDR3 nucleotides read TGTGCCAGCAGCCCCAGCACTAGCGGGCGCTACAATGAGCAGTTCTTC.